Included here is one TCR beta chain sequence, with context. These data originate in a study of tumor T cells in aggressive B-cell lymphoma. The CDR3 has 13 residues. Germline CDR1 reads LNHDA; CDR2 reads SQIVND (reference sequence). V was cut by 4 bases and J by 2 bases, with 8 bases left in between. Measured with immunoSEQ multiplex PCR; TCRdb has only the in-frame clones, and not every one. In the table there are fewer than 6,500 clones, around three quarters of which are singletons. The receptor was isolated from an adult with diffuse large B cell lymphoma. Sequenced: tumor tissue. This chain uses TRBV19 with TRBJ1-1; D unresolved. CDR3 sequence reads: CASSRNSNTEAFF. CDR3 nucleotide sequence: TGTGCCAGTAGTAGAAACAGTAACACTGAAGCTTTCTTT.